This T cell receptor beta chain derives from a study of blood T cell repertoires in COVID-19 (TCRdb year 2020). Turning to the overall study: Samples covering the acute and convalescent phases of COVID-19 were provided by collaborators in the United States, Italy and Spain. HLA class I and class II types, where available, came from metadata supplied by the sample provider rather than from assay-based typing. Subjects who had been exposed to COVID-19, were actively infected with it, or had recovered from it provided the deeply sampled blood TCRbeta repertoires that made up the dataset. The prospective study material was composed of cDNA or gDNA derived from T cells, B-cell-depleted T cells, or PBMCs. The repertoires were released in a freely available public database intended as a resource for research on the immune response to SARS-CoV-2. The samples were drawn from the first 160 participants of the ongoing ImmuneRACE study and from 950 to 1,500 subjects provided by 6 global collaborators. Sample metadata almost always included a de-identified subject ID, COVID-19 status, age in years and sex.

Results and caveats for the whole study, not just this receptor: Clinical and demographic metadata were provided uncurated, with the amount varying by source and participant.

Each collaborating institution followed its own protocols to collect whole blood in K2EDTA tubes. For TCRbeta analysis, collaborators shipped samples in one of three forms: frozen whole blood, isolated PBMCs, or DNA extracted from either of those sample types. Comments on this clone: Its antigen is currently not known. No base-level quality is on record; no much larger clone is a single base apart.

TCRbeta CDR3 regions were amplified from genomic DNA using the immunoSEQ Assay, a bias-controlled multiplex PCR. The authors' analysis ran thus. Within the assay, amplification of reference gene primers was used to estimate how many nucleated cells each sample contained. To quantify the absolute abundance of each unique TCRbeta CDR3 rearrangement, sequence reads were collapsed and filtered. For each sample, productive Simpson clonality was calculated by taking the square root of Simpson's diversity index across productive rearrangements. As stored in TCRdb, this immuneACCESS dataset retains in-frame rearrangements with V and J assigned. A fraction of the clones does not appear; measured against another copy, unresolved V genes explain less than half of the discrepancy, and the remainder lacks a known reason. Clonal size and the V and J genes are those of that table, whereas D and trimming came from the DNA. Here the sample has approximately 270,000 clones; roughly 86% occur a single time. Approximately 9% of the sample is in the top ten clones.

The TCR sequence derives from a man aged 40-55 years with active or convalescent COVID-19. The source material was peripheral blood.

The CDR3: CASSPTSGQQETQYF. The nucleotide sequence reads as follows: TGCGCCAGCAGCCCGACTAGCGGACAACAAGAGACCCAGTACTTC. The receptor chain draws on TRBV5-1 and TRBJ2-5, with 9 bases matching TRBD2. The CDR3 sequence holds 15 residues, the cysteine and phenylalanine included. Only the CDR3 DNA stays, 45 bases, in frame from base 1. For this chain, trimming is 4 bases at the V end and 2 bases at the J end, and the number of junction bases without a gene match is 6. Sequences SGHRS (CDR1) and YFSETQ (CDR2) are obtained from the germline V gene.